One and the same sample provided the 20 T cell receptor beta chains below, sequenced in a study of cytomegalovirus exposure and HLA in healthy donors listed by TCRdb under 2017. Library creation used the immunoSEQ multiplex PCR assay. The multiplex PCR relied on a mix of 60 forward primers for TCR Vbeta segments and 13 reverse primers for TCR Jbeta segments. As stored in TCRdb, this immuneACCESS dataset retains in-frame rearrangements with V and J assigned. A fraction of the clones does not appear; measured against another copy, unresolved V genes explain less than half of the discrepancy, and the remainder lacks a known reason. The sample yields 150,000 to 200,000 clones; around four fifths were counted once. 1.9% of the sample comes from the top ten. The sample was PBMCs. These receptors were obtained from a man aged 18 to 35 in good health and CMV-seronegative.

The V gene is TRBV10-3, the J gene TRBJ2-3; D uncertain. With 10 bases removed from V and 4 bases from J, the gap between germline ends came to 9 bases. The CDR3 length is 11 residues. Germline CDR1 and CDR2: ENHRY and SYGVKD. The chain's CDR3 is CATLAADTQYF. Here the CDR3 DNA reads TGTGCCACCTTAGCCGCAGATACGCAGTATTTT.

The chain combines TRBV19 with TRBJ2-3; 9 bases map to TRBD2. This CDR3 has 15 residues. V shed 6 bases, J shed 2 bases, and the junction held 6 bases outside the gene matches. Germline V CDR1 and CDR2: LNHDA, SQIVND (reference sequence). The CDR3 DNA follows: TGTGCCAGTAGCAGGCTAGCGGGAACCACAGATACGCAGTATTTT. It is translated as CASSRLAGTTDTQYF.

The chain combines TRBV11-3 with TRBJ2-1, with 8 bases identical to TRBD2. The CDR3 length is 15 residues. The ends lost 5 bases at V and 0 bases at J; junction bases unmatched: 3. CDR1 is SGHNT, CDR2 YENEEA, per germline. Here the CDR3 reads CASSVGTSSYNEQFF. DNA of the CDR3: TGTGCCAGCAGCGTCGGGACTAGCTCCTACAATGAGCAGTTCTTC.

The chain recombines TRBV7-3 with TRBJ2-5; D possibly corresponds to TRBD1 (5 bases). The germline V gene has CDR1 SGHTA and CDR2 FQGTGA. V was shortened by 3 bases and J by 9 bases, with 17 bases between the two germline ends. The CDR3 totals 14 residues. CDR3: CASSLVAGPRAQYF. As DNA, the CDR3 is TGTGCCAGCAGCTTGGTGGCCGGCCCCAGGGCCCAGTACTTC.

The genes are TRBV10-2 and TRBJ2-5, with D unclear. In germline, CDR1 is WSHSY, CDR2 SAAADI. The CDR3 extends over 13 amino acids. V lost 2 bases, J lost 4 bases, and 8 bases lay in between. The CDR3 here is CASSEMSVETQYF. CDR3 DNA: TGCGCCAGCAGTGAGATGTCGGTAGAGACCCAGTACTTC.

In DNA form, the CDR3 reads TGTGCCAGCAGTCCTTACGGTAGCGGGGCAATTCCCTACAATGAGCAGTTCTTC. This codes for CASSPYGSGAIPYNEQFF. J is TRBJ2-1 and V is TRBV28; 8 bases are a match to TRBD2. The germline V gene has CDR1 MDHEN and CDR2 SYDVKM. The CDR3 is made up of 18 amino acids. The J segment lost 2 bases and the V segment lost 5 bases, leaving 14 bases of the junction unmatched.

The CDR3 reads CASSLGLSTDTQYF. CDR3 DNA: TGTGCCAGCAGCTTGGGCCTCAGCACAGATACGCAGTATTTT. J is TRBJ2-3 and V is TRBV7-2; D is ambiguous. The CDR3 is 14 residues long. V lost 3 bases and J 0 bases, leaving 7 bases between the germline ends. The V gene's germline CDR1 is SGHTA and CDR2 FQGNSA.

The V and J genes are TRBV10-2 and TRBJ1-2, with a possible D match to TRBD1 (6 bases). CDR1 WSHSY and CDR2 SAAADI come from the germline V gene. CDR3 length: 14 amino acids. Trimming left V 4 bases short and J 8 bases short, with 17 bases between. The CDR3 loop is CASSAGQYLEGYTF. The CDR3 DNA reads TGCGCCAGCAGTGCAGGACAGTACCTCGAGGGCTACACCTTC.

The chain couples TRBV11-3 to TRBJ1-1; no definite D call. Germline V gives CDR1 SGHNT, CDR2 YENEEA. V dropped 6 bases and J dropped 1 base, with 15 bases sitting between them. This CDR3 spans 15 amino acids. The CDR3 DNA sequence: TGTGCCAGCAGTCAAGCCTATCCAGGGAACACTGAAGCTTTCTTT. Translating it yields CASSQAYPGNTEAFF.

The CDR3 here is CASSSVGPQNTGELFF. CDR3 bases: TGTGCCAGCTCATCCGTTGGGCCCCAGAACACCGGGGAGCTGTTTTTT. The rearrangement links TRBV11-2 to TRBJ2-2; D is unresolved. V lost 8 bases and J lost 1, with 17 bases in between. The CDR3 length is 16 residues. Per germline, CDR1 SGHAT and CDR2 FQNNGV.

The chain links TRBV2 to TRBJ2-7, with D possibly TRBD2 on 5 matching bases. CDR3 length equals 15 residues. Germline CDR1 is SNHLY and CDR2 is FYNNEI. Trimming left V 6 bases short and J 7 bases short, with 22 bases between. Here the CDR3 DNA reads TGTGCCAGCAGCGGGGAATCAGCGGCCCCCGGGGAGCAGTACTTC. Its protein is CASSGESAAPGEQYF.

The V and J genes are TRBV28 and TRBJ1-2; D gene unclear. The CDR3 loop spans 12 amino acids. Trimming pared 1 base from V and 5 bases from J, leaving 5 bases between. Germline V gene sequence: CDR1 MDHEN, CDR2 SYDVKM. CDR3: CASSLSRYGYTF. Here the CDR3 DNA reads TGTGCCAGCAGTTTATCCAGATATGGCTACACCTTC.

V gene TRBV10-3 combines with J gene TRBJ2-1; the match to TRBD2 covers 7 bases. The junction had 7 bases not matched to a gene; V was cut back by 11 bases and J by 3 bases. Germline lookup yields CDR1 ENHRY and CDR2 SYGVKD. This CDR3 has 13 amino acids. The DNA of the CDR3 is TGTGCCGTCCGTCTAGCGGACTACAATGAGCAGTTCTTC. This translates into CAVRLADYNEQFF.

The chain joins TRBV29-1 to TRBJ1-1; TRBD1 matches 8 bases. The length of the CDR3 is 17 residues. Germline V CDR1 and CDR2: SQVTM, ANQGSEA. V gave up 2 bases and J gave up 0 bases; unmatched junction bases: 11. The CDR3 coding sequence is TGCAGCGTTGAACCAGGGGGCCGGAGGGTCATGAACACTGAAGCTTTCTTT. This gives the protein CSVEPGGRRVMNTEAFF.

This rearrangement joins TRBV15 to TRBJ1-4; maybe TRBD1 (6 bases). The CDR3 consists of 16 residues. The germline V gene encodes CDR1 LNHNV and CDR2 YYDKDF (reference sequence). V lost 0 bases and J lost 8, with 16 bases in between. The CDR3, as DNA: TGTGCCACCAGCAGAGAATTGGGGGGGGCCGGAGAAAAACTGTTTTTT. Protein: CATSRELGGAGEKLFF.

V and J are TRBV5-6 and TRBJ2-2; 9 bases map to TRBD1. This CDR3 spans 15 amino acids. The J segment lost 6 bases and the V segment lost 4 bases, leaving 7 bases of the junction unmatched. The germline V gene has CDR1 SGHDT and CDR2 YYEEEE. The CDR3 DNA is TGTGCCAGCAGCCCGGACAGGGGTTGGGCCGGGGAGCTGTTTTTT. Translating gives CASSPDRGWAGELFF.

This chain joins TRBV5-4 and TRBJ2-5; D possibly corresponds to TRBD1 (6 bases). Trimming took 0 bases from V and 5 from J, leaving 14 bases between them. The CDR3 has 15 amino acids. CDR1 is SGHNT and CDR2 is YYREEE in the germline V gene (reference sequence). The CDR3 loop is CASSLGQGIGETQYF. The DNA for the CDR3 is TGTGCCAGCAGCTTGGGTCAGGGGATAGGGGAGACCCAGTACTTC. The variable domain in full, with the rest retrieved from reference TRBV5-4 and TRBJ2-5, is ETGVTQSPTHLIKTRGQQVTLRCSSQSGHNTVSWYQQALGQGPQFIFQYYREEENGRGNFPPRFSGLQFPNYSSELNVNALELDDSALYLCASSLGQGIGETQYFGPGTRLLVL.

The chain links TRBV4-1 to TRBJ2-7; D unresolved. Germline V CDR1 and CDR2: MGHRA, YSYEKL. CDR3 length: 11 amino acids. Between the trimmed V and J ends, which lost 9 bases and 3 bases, there was a span of 9 bases. DNA for the CDR3: TGCGCCAGGGCCTCCCACTACGAGCAGTACTTC. Its translation is CARASHYEQYF.

For this clone: Sequence at one end of the junction differs from germline and may be a read error. The chain is built from TRBV7-9 and TRBJ1-6; 7 bases match TRBD1. Germline assignment: CDR1 SEHNR and CDR2 FQNEAQ (reference sequence). CDR3 size: 15 residues. In DNA, the CDR3 is TGTTCCAGCAGCTTAGACAGTCAGGGGGATTCACCCCTCCACTTT. Protein product: CSSSLDSQGDSPLHF. Filled out from reference TRBV7-9 and TRBJ1-6, the complete variable domain reads DTGVSQNPRHKITKRGQNVTFRCDPISEHNRLYWYRQTLGQGPEFLTYFQNEAQLEKSRLLSDRFSAERPKGSFSTLEIQRTEQGDSAMYLCSSSLDSQGDSPLHFGNGTRLTVT.

This chain connects TRBV15 to TRBJ1-4, with D uncertain. V dropped 5 bases and J dropped 4 bases, with 11 bases sitting between them. The CDR3 loop spans 14 amino acids. Germline values: CDR1 LNHNV, CDR2 YYDKDF (reference sequence). CDR3 protein: CATSPSGINEKLFF. The CDR3 DNA reads TGTGCCACCAGCCCGAGCGGGATTAATGAAAAACTGTTTTTT.